This TCR beta chain was documented in a study of blood T cell repertoires in COVID-19. About the study: Acute and convalescent COVID-19 samples came from the United States, Italy and Spain. Sources were T cells, B-cell-depleted T cells, or PBMCs; the material itself was cDNA or gDNA.

In the study's own analysis: Reference gene primer amplification gave estimated nucleated cell counts. Clones were sequenced by immunoSEQ multiplex PCR, and TCRdb holds only the in-frame ones, with some missing. The V and J calls and clone size were taken over from that table, and D and trimming were inferred from the DNA. The sample holds 180,000 or so clones, roughly nine tenths seen once. CDR1 and CDR2 from the germline V gene are WNHNN and SYGVQD (reference sequence). CDR3 length equals 15 residues. Trimming cost V 5 bases and J 0 bases; bases outside gene matches: 1. A Seattle source enrolled patients during active infection and followed them longitudinally. This clone showed up just once. This CDR3 is also generated by other DNA sequences in the sample.

The TCR comes from a woman in her sixties with COVID-19, enrolled during active disease. Sequencing input: peripheral blood. The chain links TRBV10-1 to TRBJ2-3, with 11 bases aligning to TRBD2. The chain's CDR3 is CASSRTSGSTDTQYF. The DNA for the CDR3 is TGCGCCAGCAGTAGGACTAGCGGGAGCACAGATACGCAGTATTTT.